A single count supports the clone carrying this TCR beta chain. Its antigen is undetermined. The data originate from a study of T cell responses to AZD1222 COVID-19 vaccine. Study-level points and caveats: Spike-specific TCR breadth and depth rose after two AZD1222 doses. Repertoires were obtained solely post-peak T cell response. The CD4 TCRs associated with vaccination extended across spike and predominated at 160-218 and 743-854.

Clones were sequenced by immunoSEQ multiplex PCR, and TCRdb holds only the in-frame ones, with some missing. The sample has over 85,000 clones, approximately 84% seen once; the top ten hold 14%. Second-dose groups at about 4 or about 12 weeks were pooled. The germline gives CDR1 MNHEY, CDR2 SVGAGI. The V and J ends lost 2 bases and 4 bases respectively, with 11 bases between them. This CDR3 has 14 amino acids. The receptor was derived from an adult who received the AZD1222 COVID-19 vaccine. The sequenced sample was peripheral blood, obtained 28 days after the second AZD1222 dose. This chain joins TRBV6-5 and TRBJ1-2, with D hard to call. The CDR3 DNA reads as TGTGCCAGCAGTTACGGTCCGGCCATCTATGGCTACACCTTC. Amino acid sequence: CASSYGPAIYGYTF.